A selection of T cell receptor beta chains follows, all from one sample in a study of blood T cell repertoires in COVID-19. Measured with immunoSEQ multiplex PCR; TCRdb has only the in-frame clones, and not every one. The sample comprises around 180,000 clones, about 86% of which are singletons, and approximately 2.9% rests with the top ten. Sequenced material: peripheral blood. These receptor sequences come from a woman aged 30 to 39 with active or convalescent COVID-19. Both conserved end residues are part of each CDR3. A D gene is named only where the DNA matches it firmly. For some rows the clone size is stated as once, few or many, or as a class when expanded; others skip it.

j_call | d_call | v_call | clone_size | cdr3_nt | cdr3_aa
TRBJ2-5 | TRBD2 | TRBV11-2 | once | TGTGCCAGCAGCTCCCTACTAGCGAGAGAGACCCAGTACTTC | CASSSLLARETQYF
TRBJ1-1 | - | TRBV10-3 | - | TGTGCCATCGGAGCAGGCAGGGTGGGTACTGAAGCTTTCTTT | CAIGAGRVGTEAFF
TRBJ1-1 | - | TRBV10-3 | - | TGTGCCATCAGTGAGTCGCTACAGGCCACTGAAGCTTTCTTT | CAISESLQATEAFF
TRBJ2-7 | TRBD2 | TRBV28 | - | TGTGCCAGCAGTTTACCCCCGTGGGCTAGCGGGAGGAAATACGAGCAGTACTTC | CASSLPPWASGRKYEQYF
TRBJ1-3 | - | TRBV30 | once | TGTGCCCGCCGGACAAGCTCTGGAAACACCATATATTTT | CARRTSSGNTIYF
TRBJ1-2 | - | TRBV6-2/TRBV6-3 | - | TGTGCCAGCAGTTACGTTGCGGGCGGCTACACCTTC | CASSYVAGGYTF
TRBJ1-2 | TRBD1 | TRBV30 | - | TGTGCCTGGAGTCTAGGGACAGGGGAAACCTTC | CAWSLGTGETF
TRBJ2-3 | - | TRBV6-1 | - | TGTGCCAGCAGTGGGGGGGGCTACAGGGATGGGACAGATACGCAGTATTTT | CASSGGGYRDGTDTQYF
TRBJ1-4 | TRBD1 | TRBV29-1 | - | TGCAGCGTTGAGTCCCAGGGGGGAGAAAAACTGTTTTTT | CSVESQGGEKLFF
TRBJ1-3 | - | TRBV6-5 | - | TGTGCCAGCACCCTAGAGGGCTCTGGAAACACCATATATTTT | CASTLEGSGNTIYF
TRBJ2-4 | TRBD1 | TRBV6-6 | - | TGTGCCAGCAGTACCGGTGGACAGGGTATTCAGTACTTC | CASSTGGQGIQYF
TRBJ1-2 | TRBD1 | TRBV10-2 | - | TGCGCCAGCAGTGAGGACAGGGTCTACGGCTACACCTTC | CASSEDRVYGYTF
TRBJ2-2 | - | TRBV6-5 | - | TGTGCCAGCAACTTCGACAGAAACACCGGGGAGCTGTTTTTT | CASNFDRNTGELFF
TRBJ2-3 | TRBD1 | TRBV24-1 | - | TGTGCCACCAGTGATTCTACGACAGGGATTAACACAGATACGCAGTATTTT | CATSDSTTGINTDTQYF
TRBJ2-7 | TRBD1 | TRBV5-6 | once | TGTGCCAGCAGTAGTGACAGGGGAGCCACCTACGAGCAGTACTTC | CASSSDRGATYEQYF
TRBJ1-1 | - | TRBV5-4 | - | TGTGCCAGCAGCCCAACAGGGAGGGTCAACATGAACACTGAAGCTTTCTTT | CASSPTGRVNMNTEAFF
TRBJ2-1 | TRBD2 | TRBV4-2 | - | TGTGCCAGCAGGGTTAGCGGGAGTTACAATGAGCAGTTCTTC | CASRVSGSYNEQFF
TRBJ2-1 | TRBD2 | TRBV19 | - | TGTGCCAGTAGTATACCCCTTACTAGCGGGGGGTCCTACAATGAGCAGTTCTTC | CASSIPLTSGGSYNEQFF
TRBJ1-1 | - | TRBV11-3 | - | TGTGCCAGCAGCTTTAAGACAGGGAACACTGAAGCTTTCTTT | CASSFKTGNTEAFF
TRBJ2-1 | TRBD2 | TRBV3-1/TRBV3-2 | - | TGTGCCAGCAGCCTCAGACTAGCGGGCTACAATGAGCAGTTCTTC | CASSLRLAGYNEQFF
TRBJ1-1 | - | TRBV19 | - | TGTGCCAGTAGTATCGAGGTTCGGTGGAACACTGAAGCTTTCTTT | CASSIEVRWNTEAFF
TRBJ2-5 | - | TRBV27 | few | TGTGCCAGCAGTTCAGGGGGGTGGGAGACCCAGTACTTC | CASSSGGWETQYF
TRBJ2-7 | - | TRBV28 | once | TGTGCCAGCAGTTTGTATCGAGGGCCTGCCCCATTACCTAGCTCCTACGAGCAGTACTTC | CASSLYRGPAPLPSSYEQYF
TRBJ2-7 | - | TRBV6-4 | - | TGTGCCAGCAGTGACTTTCTAGGCAGCTACGAGCAGTACTTC | CASSDFLGSYEQYF